The entry below describes one T cell receptor beta chain. How the authors handled the data: Reference gene primer amplification gave estimated nucleated cell counts. Only in-frame clones appear in the TCRdb table, and some are missing; sequencing was by immunoSEQ multiplex PCR. V, J and clone size derive from that table, while D and trimming were established from the DNA sequence. This sample yields some 200,000 clones, of which around nine tenths are seen a single time; 3.7% belongs to the top ten. The record originates from a study of blood T cell repertoires in COVID-19. In the study overall: The origin of the acute and convalescent COVID-19 samples was the United States, Italy and Spain. Sample material is recorded as cDNA or gDNA derived from T cells, B-cell-depleted T cells, or PBMCs.

J lost 4 bases, V lost 1 base, and 7 bases had no gene match. The CDR3 loop spans 15 amino acids. Germline lookup yields CDR1 SGHKS and CDR2 YYEKEE (reference sequence). The origin of this receptor is a man between 18 and 29 years old with active or convalescent COVID-19. Sequenced material: peripheral blood. This chain links TRBV5-5 with TRBJ1-2; 7 bases fit TRBD1. CDR3 DNA sequence: TGTGCCAGCAGCTTGAGACAGGGCGAGATCTATGGCTACACCTTC. Protein: CASSLRQGEIYGYTF.